The rows below give T cell receptor beta chains drawn from one sample of a study of shared clonotypes between healthy human individuals. Some clones are missing from TCRdb's copy, which holds only in-frame ones; the method was immunoSEQ multiplex PCR. This table has about 800,000 clones, approximately 96% appearing once. The sequenced sample was naive CD8+ T cells sorted from blood. These receptors were obtained from a man younger than 45 in good health. The CDR3 runs from the conserved cysteine through the conserved F or W. The D gene is left open where the match is weak. Expanded clones are given a class, and other clones once, few, many or no size at all.

V gene,clone size,D gene,J gene,CDR3 protein,CDR3 DNA
TRBV19,.,.,TRBJ2-7,CASSMVRDGGFYEQYF,TGTGCCAGTAGTATGGTAAGGGACGGAGGATTCTACGAGCAGTACTTC
TRBV7-2,.,.,TRBJ1-3,CASSPGPFSGNTIYF,TGTGCCAGCAGCCCAGGACCCTTCTCTGGAAACACCATATATTTT
TRBV4-3,.,TRBD1,TRBJ1-1,CASSQDRREQGSNTEAFF,TGCGCCAGCAGCCAAGATCGAAGGGAACAGGGGTCGAACACTGAAGCTTTCTTT
TRBV7-9,once,TRBD1,TRBJ2-7,CASSLKRDRPYEQYF,TGTGCCAGCAGCCTAAAACGGGACAGGCCCTACGAGCAGTACTTC
TRBV28,.,.,TRBJ2-3,CASSEYTGFPADTQYF,TGTGCCAGCAGTGAATATACAGGGTTCCCCGCAGATACGCAGTATTTT
TRBV27,.,TRBD2,TRBJ2-1,CASRAGTSENNEQFF,TGTGCCAGCAGAGCTGGGACTAGCGAAAACAATGAGCAGTTCTTC
TRBV7-9,.,TRBD2,TRBJ2-1,CASSDRLAGVEQFF,TGTGCCAGCAGCGACCGACTAGCGGGAGTTGAGCAGTTCTTC
TRBV28,.,.,TRBJ1-5,CASSPDQGYSNQPQHF,TGTGCCAGCAGTCCCGACCAGGGGTATAGCAATCAGCCCCAGCATTTT
TRBV7-9,.,.,TRBJ2-1,CASSLLVASDEQFF,TGTGCCAGCAGCCTTCTAGTCGCCAGCGATGAGCAGTTCTTC
TRBV19,.,TRBD1,TRBJ1-4,CASSPWTGVEKLFF,TGTGCCAGTAGTCCCTGGACAGGGGTTGAAAAACTGTTTTTT
TRBV5-6,.,TRBD2,TRBJ2-4,CASSKPLAEVQYF,TGTGCCAGCAGCAAGCCTCTAGCGGAGGTTCAGTACTTC
TRBV29-1,once,.,TRBJ2-2,CSVEERGVETGELFF,TGCAGCGTTGAAGAAAGGGGCGTGGAGACCGGGGAGCTGTTTTTT
TRBV4-1,.,.,TRBJ2-1,CASRRDFNNEQFF,TGCGCCAGCAGACGGGACTTCAACAATGAGCAGTTCTTC
TRBV4-1,.,TRBD2,TRBJ2-5,CASSQVLAGGKTQYF,TGCGCCAGCAGCCAAGTACTAGCGGGAGGGAAGACCCAGTACTTC
TRBV4-1,.,TRBD2,TRBJ2-3,CASSQAASGSTDTQYF,TGCGCCAGCAGCCAAGCGGCTAGCGGGAGCACAGATACGCAGTATTTT
TRBV7-9,once,.,TRBJ2-1,CASSFGSVEQFF,TGTGCCAGCAGCTTCGGATCGGTAGAGCAGTTCTTC
TRBV7-2,.,TRBD2,TRBJ2-3,CASSLNSGGSRSTDTQYF,TGTGCCAGCAGCTTAAATTCCGGCGGGAGCCGTAGCACAGATACGCAGTATTTT
TRBV27,.,.,TRBJ2-1,CASSADGDDEQFF,TGTGCCAGCAGTGCGGACGGGGATGATGAGCAGTTCTTC
TRBV9,.,.,TRBJ2-2,CASSGGGELFF,TGTGCCAGCAGCGGGGGCGGGGAGCTGTTTTTT
TRBV13,.,TRBD1,TRBJ2-7,CASSVTTGGLAVYSYEQYF,TGTGCCAGCAGCGTAACAACAGGGGGCCTGGCCGTTTACTCCTACGAGCAGTACTTC
TRBV9,.,.,TRBJ2-7,CASSVAAPSSYEQYF,TGTGCCAGCAGCGTAGCAGCACCGAGCTCCTACGAGCAGTACTTC
TRBV19,.,.,TRBJ1-2,CASSVLLEPLGYTF,TGTGCCAGTAGTGTCCTCCTCGAGCCTTTGGGCTACACCTTC
TRBV7-9,.,.,TRBJ2-1,CASSLPGVGSYNEQFF,TGTGCCAGCAGCTTGCCAGGGGTAGGGTCCTACAATGAGCAGTTCTTC
TRBV29-1,.,TRBD1,TRBJ1-1,CSVAYYTGGTEAFF,TGCAGCGTTGCCTACTACACAGGGGGCACTGAAGCTTTCTTT
TRBV27,.,.,TRBJ2-7,CASSFLAAVGFEQYF,TGTGCCAGCAGTTTCCTGGCGGCGGTCGGTTTCGAGCAGTACTTC
TRBV13,.,.,TRBJ2-3,CASSLEGRRGTDTQYF,TGTGCCAGCAGCTTAGAGGGTCGGAGGGGGACAGATACGCAGTATTTT
TRBV15,.,TRBD2,TRBJ2-1,CATSRGRGEEQFF,TGTGCCACCAGCAGAGGCCGGGGGGAGGAGCAGTTCTTC
TRBV6-6,.,.,TRBJ1-5,CASGGNQPQHF,TGTGCGTCTGGAGGAAATCAGCCCCAGCATTTT
TRBV2,.,.,TRBJ2-7,CATSGIGEQYF,TGTGCCACTAGTGGGATTGGTGAGCAGTACTTC
TRBV13,.,TRBD2,TRBJ2-7,CASSLGASGKNEQYF,TGTGCCAGCAGCTTAGGGGCTAGCGGGAAGAACGAGCAGTACTTC
TRBV11-2,.,.,TRBJ2-7,CASSLDNWSLAEGAYEQYF,TGTGCCAGCAGCTTAGACAACTGGTCCCTAGCAGAAGGGGCCTACGAGCAGTACTTC
TRBV7-9,.,.,TRBJ2-7,CASSPPEGVEQYF,TGTGCCAGCAGCCCCCCGGAGGGTGTGGAGCAGTACTTC
TRBV19,once,TRBD1,TRBJ1-1,CASSIGVPGQGARTEAFF,TGTGCCAGTAGTATAGGCGTCCCGGGACAGGGGGCGAGGACTGAAGCTTTCTTT
TRBV29-1,once,TRBD2,TRBJ2-5,CSVEAVLIAGGIEETQYF,TGCAGCGTTGAAGCGGTCCTAATAGCGGGAGGTATCGAAGAGACCCAGTACTTC
TRBV7-9,.,.,TRBJ2-5,CASSEARKGQPLQETQYF,TGTGCCAGCAGCGAAGCCCGAAAAGGACAGCCACTTCAAGAGACCCAGTACTTC
TRBV15,once,.,TRBJ1-4,CATSRYRPTNEKLFF,TGTGCCACCAGCAGATACCGTCCGACTAATGAAAAACTGTTTTTT
TRBV7-9,.,.,TRBJ2-7,CASSLNGYEQYF,TGTGCCAGCAGCTTAAATGGCTACGAGCAGTACTTC
TRBV7-9,.,TRBD2,TRBJ2-7,CASSLELRLGTSESYEQYF,TGTGCCAGCAGCTTAGAGCTCCGCCTCGGGACTAGCGAGTCCTACGAGCAGTACTTC
TRBV19,once,.,TRBJ2-1,CASSPRQLAYEQFF,TGTGCCAGTAGTCCACGGCAACTAGCCTATGAGCAGTTCTTC
TRBV5-1,.,.,TRBJ2-5,CASSLNPSQETQYF,TGCGCCAGCAGCTTGAACCCCTCCCAAGAGACCCAGTACTTC
TRBV15,.,TRBD2,TRBJ2-7,CATSSPGGDTDYEQYF,TGTGCCACCAGCAGTCCCGGGGGGGATACCGACTACGAGCAGTACTTC
TRBV2,.,.,TRBJ2-7,CASRGSYEQYF,TGTGCCAGCAGGGGCTCCTACGAGCAGTACTTC
TRBV29-1,.,.,TRBJ1-2,CSVEDLATGDYGYTF,TGCAGCGTTGAAGATCTCGCGACAGGAGACTATGGCTACACCTTC
TRBV11-2,.,TRBD1,TRBJ1-1,CASSLGQVNTEAFF,TGTGCCAGCAGCTTGGGACAGGTGAACACTGAAGCTTTCTTT
TRBV27,.,.,TRBJ1-4,CASSLGGLWTNEKLFF,TGTGCCAGCAGTTTAGGGGGCCTGTGGACTAATGAAAAACTGTTTTTT
TRBV7-9,once,TRBD2,TRBJ2-7,CASSLEAGYEQYF,TGTGCCAGCAGCTTAGAAGCGGGGTACGAGCAGTACTTC
TRBV4-1,.,TRBD2,TRBJ2-1,CASSLIAGRYNEQFF,TGCGCCAGCAGCTTAATAGCGGGACGTTACAATGAGCAGTTCTTC
TRBV10-1,.,.,TRBJ2-2,CASSDSTGELFF,TGCGCCAGCAGTGATTCGACCGGGGAGCTGTTTTTT
TRBV4-3,.,.,TRBJ2-1,CASSQGSWGAHEQFF,TGCGCCAGCAGCCAAGGTTCCTGGGGGGCCCATGAGCAGTTCTTC
TRBV4-1,.,TRBD1,TRBJ1-1,CASAGTGRTEAFF,TGCGCCAGCGCCGGGACAGGGAGGACTGAAGCTTTCTTT
TRBV7-9,.,TRBD2,TRBJ2-1,CASSSQLAGGPNEQFF,TGTGCCAGCAGCTCCCAACTAGCGGGAGGGCCCAATGAGCAGTTCTTC
TRBV5-8,.,TRBD2,TRBJ2-3,CASSFSGLTDTQYF,TGTGCCAGCAGCTTTAGCGGGCTGACAGATACGCAGTATTTT
TRBV5-1,.,TRBD2,TRBJ2-1,CASSLEGLAGDYNEQFF,TGCGCCAGCAGCTTGGAAGGACTAGCGGGAGACTACAATGAGCAGTTCTTC
TRBV7-9,.,.,TRBJ1-4,CASSPGQAGNEKLFF,TGTGCCAGCAGCCCAGGCCAAGCGGGTAATGAAAAACTGTTTTTT
TRBV7-9,few,.,TRBJ2-7,CASSSPRDGSYEQYF,TGTGCCAGCAGCTCTCCTCGGGACGGTTCCTACGAGCAGTACTTC
TRBV9,.,.,TRBJ1-2,CASSATFPDKPNYGYTF,TGTGCCAGCAGCGCAACATTCCCGGACAAACCTAACTATGGCTACACCTTC